Listed here are 7 T cell receptor beta chains from one sample, sequenced in a study of blood T cell repertoires in COVID-19. Data came from immunoSEQ multiplex PCR; TCRdb stores just in-frame clones and leaves some out. The data hold 160,000 or so clones, with about 92% observed a single time. Material for sequencing was peripheral blood. These TCRs come from a man aged 60 to 75 with active or convalescent COVID-19.

CDR3 sequence reads: CASSLAGSGELFF. The CDR3 DNA reads as TGTGCCAGTAGTCTAGCGGGATCCGGGGAGCTGTTTTTT. The chain uses TRBV19 and TRBJ2-2; 9 nucleotides line up with TRBD2. CDR1 is LNHDA and CDR2 is SQIVND in the germline V gene (reference sequence). V lost 5 bases and J lost 6; bases outside the gene matches: 1. CDR3 size: 13 residues.

The chain is built from TRBV7-2 and TRBJ1-1, with TRBD1 matching 12 bases. Germline-derived CDR1 and CDR2 are SGHTA and FQGNSA. With V trimmed by 2 bases and J by 3 bases, 4 bases remained unmatched. This CDR3 comprises 16 residues. The CDR3 sequence: CASSLLGTGGDTEAFF. The CDR3 DNA follows: TGTGCCAGCAGCTTACTCGGGACAGGGGGCGACACTGAAGCTTTCTTT.

This clone was found a few times. This chain links TRBV10-3 with TRBJ2-3, with 7 bases matching TRBD2. J was trimmed by 14 bases and V by 2 bases; bases with no gene match: 10. CDR3 length: 13 residues. Germline V gene data show CDR1 as ENHRY and CDR2 as SYGVKD. For the CDR3, the DNA is TGTGCCATCAGTGAGGAGGGACTTTGGGGGGGGTATTTT. It codes for CAISEEGLWGGYF.

The chain links TRBV6-4 to TRBJ2-1; TRBD2 aligns across 10 bases. The J segment lost 5 bases and the V segment lost 6 bases, leaving 7 bases of the junction unmatched. The CDR3 loop spans 15 amino acids. Germline CDR1 is MRHNA and CDR2 is SNTAGT. The CDR3 coding sequence is TGTGCCAGCAGCTCCGGGACTAGCGTAAACAATGAGCAGTTCTTC. It specifies CASSSGTSVNNEQFF.

The V and J genes are TRBV6-5 and TRBJ1-3, with D uncertain. Trimming pared 7 bases from V and 0 bases from J, leaving 10 bases between. This CDR3 contains 14 residues. In germline, CDR1 is MNHEY, CDR2 SVGAGI. The CDR3 loop reads CASTPSGSGNTIYF. The CDR3 DNA is TGTGCCAGCACCCCATCGGGCTCTGGAAACACCATATATTTT.

This chain uses TRBV4-2 with TRBJ1-1; D gene unclear. V lost 0 bases to trimming and J lost 1 base, with 12 bases between them. The CDR3 extends over 16 amino acids. The germline V gene has CDR1 LGHNA and CDR2 YNFKEQ. CDR3 residues: CASSQDHLGKNTEAFF. For the CDR3, the DNA is TGTGCCAGCAGCCAAGATCACCTCGGGAAGAACACTGAAGCTTTCTTT.

This clone was detected only a few times. The J gene is TRBJ2-7, the V gene TRBV5-5, with a tentative D call TRBD2 (7 bases). The V end lost 3 bases, the J end lost 2 bases, and 15 bases lay between the germline ends. The CDR3 is made up of 15 amino acids. Germline V gene lookup returns CDR1 SGHKS and CDR2 YYEKEE (reference sequence). As DNA, the CDR3 is TGTGCCAGCAGCTGGGGGGGAACAGGGCCCTACGAGCAGTACTTC. It is translated as CASSWGGTGPYEQYF.